This is a list of T cell receptor beta chains from one sample in a study of Ad26.COV2.S vaccination and SARS-CoV-2 variants. The repertoire was sequenced with immunoSEQ multiplex PCR; TCRdb's copy has only in-frame clones and lacks some. The sample contains about 420,000 clones, 88% of which appear only once. Material: peripheral blood, obtained in a trial of Ad26.COV2.S vaccine versus placebo. The receptors originated from a person aged 18 to 65 who received the Ad26.COV2.S COVID-19 vaccine or a placebo. CDR3s include the opening cysteine and the closing phenylalanine or tryptophan. Fields, in order: CDR3 length, V gene, J gene, CDR3 protein.

CDR3 length: 14
V gene: TRBV4-3
J gene: TRBJ2-6
CDR3 protein: CASSQRNRANVLTF

CDR3 length: 14
V gene: TRBV2
J gene: TRBJ2-3
CDR3 protein: CASSFQPSQDTQYF

CDR3 length: 16
V gene: TRBV11-1
J gene: TRBJ2-7
CDR3 protein: CASSIRPGRLNYEQYF

CDR3 length: 13
V gene: TRBV4-1
J gene: TRBJ2-7
CDR3 protein: CASSSPGGKEQYF

CDR3 length: 15
V gene: TRBV28
J gene: TRBJ1-4
CDR3 protein: CASKHSGTDNEKLFF

CDR3 length: 14
V gene: TRBV28
J gene: TRBJ2-3
CDR3 protein: CASSLYLVADTQYF

CDR3 length: 16
V gene: TRBV4-1
J gene: TRBJ2-2
CDR3 protein: CASSPGWGQWAGELFF

CDR3 length: 15
V gene: TRBV19
J gene: TRBJ2-7
CDR3 protein: CASSQMGTASYEQYF

CDR3 length: 19
V gene: TRBV5-4
J gene: TRBJ2-2
CDR3 protein: CASSLRTSGGAYQTGELFF

CDR3 length: 14
V gene: TRBV18
J gene: TRBJ2-7
CDR3 protein: CASSPAGVPYEQYF

CDR3 length: 15
V gene: TRBV9
J gene: TRBJ2-5
CDR3 protein: CASSVRAGGRETQYF

CDR3 length: 16
V gene: TRBV11-2
J gene: TRBJ1-4
CDR3 protein: CASSSTGWGTNEKLFF

CDR3 length: 15
V gene: TRBV5-1
J gene: TRBJ2-3
CDR3 protein: CASSGGGFSTDTQYF

CDR3 length: 15
V gene: TRBV18
J gene: TRBJ2-2
CDR3 protein: CASSAARANTGELFF

CDR3 length: 19
V gene: TRBV7-9
J gene: TRBJ2-1
CDR3 protein: CASSSSLQRGGRSYNEQFF

CDR3 length: 14
V gene: TRBV30
J gene: TRBJ1-2
CDR3 protein: CAWEDDLVGYGYTF

CDR3 length: 16
V gene: TRBV6-1
J gene: TRBJ1-6
CDR3 protein: CASSEAFRRANSPLHF

CDR3 length: 13
V gene: TRBV11-2
J gene: TRBJ2-5
CDR3 protein: CASSLEGLGTQYF

CDR3 length: 15
V gene: TRBV15
J gene: TRBJ1-5
CDR3 protein: CATSRDRVINQPQHF

CDR3 length: 19
V gene: TRBV11-2
J gene: TRBJ2-2
CDR3 protein: CASSLVLKGQVEGTGELFF

CDR3 length: 17
V gene: TRBV7-6
J gene: TRBJ2-2
CDR3 protein: CASSSKYRASNTGELFF

CDR3 length: 15
V gene: TRBV15
J gene: TRBJ2-3
CDR3 protein: CATSRATGTTDTQYF

CDR3 length: 11
V gene: TRBV30
J gene: TRBJ1-1
CDR3 protein: CAWIGGTEAFF

CDR3 length: 15
V gene: TRBV7-6
J gene: TRBJ1-3
CDR3 protein: CASSSEFTRGNTIYF

CDR3 length: 15
V gene: TRBV6-5
J gene: TRBJ2-5
CDR3 protein: CASTVLAGGGETQYF

CDR3 length: 13
V gene: TRBV7-9
J gene: TRBJ2-5
CDR3 protein: CASSFTLEETQYF

CDR3 length: 13
V gene: TRBV12-3/TRBV12-4
J gene: TRBJ2-7
CDR3 protein: CASSYEGPDEQYF

CDR3 length: 14
V gene: TRBV2
J gene: TRBJ1-5
CDR3 protein: CASEPGQIYQPQHF

CDR3 length: 13
V gene: TRBV19
J gene: TRBJ2-1
CDR3 protein: CASSIDLPTEQFF

CDR3 length: 15
V gene: TRBV30
J gene: TRBJ1-2
CDR3 protein: CAWSPWGMGDYGYTF

CDR3 length: 18
V gene: TRBV5-5
J gene: TRBJ1-3
CDR3 protein: CASSRALQGWDSGNTIYF

CDR3 length: 12
V gene: TRBV28
J gene: TRBJ1-1
CDR3 protein: CASSLTNTEAFF

CDR3 length: 12
V gene: TRBV11-3
J gene: TRBJ2-7
CDR3 protein: CASSIQGYEQYF

CDR3 length: 15
V gene: TRBV9
J gene: TRBJ1-1
CDR3 protein: CASSVEGTANTEAFF

CDR3 length: 13
V gene: TRBV2
J gene: TRBJ2-7
CDR3 protein: CASSETVHYEQYF

CDR3 length: 14
V gene: TRBV10-3
J gene: TRBJ2-7
CDR3 protein: CAISEGLLVYEQYF

CDR3 length: 13
V gene: TRBV12-3/TRBV12-4
J gene: TRBJ1-5
CDR3 protein: CASSQGGNQPQHF

CDR3 length: 13
V gene: TRBV16
J gene: TRBJ1-2
CDR3 protein: CASSHGANYGYTF

CDR3 length: 15
V gene: TRBV6-5
J gene: TRBJ1-2
CDR3 protein: CASTHSGDREYGYTF

CDR3 length: 15
V gene: TRBV7-3
J gene: TRBJ2-3
CDR3 protein: CASSSTGIGTDTQYF

CDR3 length: 16
V gene: TRBV15
J gene: TRBJ1-4
CDR3 protein: CATSRDQGKRKEKLFF

CDR3 length: 14
V gene: TRBV6-6
J gene: TRBJ1-4
CDR3 protein: CASSNSDSNEKLFF

CDR3 length: 13
V gene: TRBV19
J gene: TRBJ2-5
CDR3 protein: CASSIQGQETQYF

CDR3 length: 13
V gene: TRBV11-2
J gene: TRBJ1-2
CDR3 protein: CASSLVGGGHIAF

CDR3 length: 14
V gene: TRBV11-2
J gene: TRBJ2-5
CDR3 protein: CASSGSPLYETQYF

CDR3 length: 14
V gene: TRBV14
J gene: TRBJ1-2
CDR3 protein: CASSQNSVNYGYTF

CDR3 length: 14
V gene: TRBV18
J gene: TRBJ1-5
CDR3 protein: CASSPSGDYQPQHF

CDR3 length: 14
V gene: TRBV5-4
J gene: TRBJ2-5
CDR3 protein: CASSSTSGVETQYF

CDR3 length: 15
V gene: TRBV9
J gene: TRBJ1-1
CDR3 protein: CASSTHGTVNTEAFF

CDR3 length: 14
V gene: TRBV18
J gene: TRBJ1-1
CDR3 protein: CASSPRAMNTEAFF

CDR3 length: 20
V gene: TRBV4-3
J gene: TRBJ1-4
CDR3 protein: CASSQDRVRGHLSTNEKLFF

CDR3 length: 15
V gene: TRBV7-8
J gene: TRBJ2-1
CDR3 protein: CASSLTSGMYNEQFF

CDR3 length: 15
V gene: TRBV9
J gene: TRBJ2-1
CDR3 protein: CASSVAGGGWDEQFF

CDR3 length: 16
V gene: TRBV23-1
J gene: TRBJ2-7
CDR3 protein: CASSLKGGDLYCEQYF

CDR3 length: 15
V gene: TRBV6-5
J gene: TRBJ1-2
CDR3 protein: CASSSLGAPNYGYTF

CDR3 length: 13
V gene: TRBV28
J gene: TRBJ1-2
CDR3 protein: CASTLSGQGGYTF

CDR3 length: 11
V gene: TRBV12-3/TRBV12-4
J gene: TRBJ1-1
CDR3 protein: CASSLLGRAFF